The clone carrying this T cell receptor (beta chain) was seen a few times. Its antigen is as yet unknown. The sample originates from a study of response to subunit inactivated influenza vaccine. Overall study findings and caveats: A suggestion made by the authors is that each seasonal influenza vaccination recruits few new T cells.

The CDR3 is 12 amino acids. CDR1 MGHRA and CDR2 YSYEKL come from the germline V gene. Trimming shortened V by 0 bases and J by 7 bases, and 6 bases separated the two germline ends. TCRdb used MiXCR to reprocess the RT-PCR reads, holding one entry per CDR3 protein. The data contain 600,000 to 850,000 distinct CDR3 sequences, 14% of them singletons. The source was PBMCs from blood, collected around 15 days before vaccination. The chain carries TRBV4-1 and TRBJ1-2; D not certain. The clonotype originates from a man aged 45-65 years who received an inactivated influenza vaccine. CDR3 nucleotides: TGCGCCAGCAGCCAAGATTGGGCTGGCTACACCTTC. Translation: CASSQDWAGYTF.